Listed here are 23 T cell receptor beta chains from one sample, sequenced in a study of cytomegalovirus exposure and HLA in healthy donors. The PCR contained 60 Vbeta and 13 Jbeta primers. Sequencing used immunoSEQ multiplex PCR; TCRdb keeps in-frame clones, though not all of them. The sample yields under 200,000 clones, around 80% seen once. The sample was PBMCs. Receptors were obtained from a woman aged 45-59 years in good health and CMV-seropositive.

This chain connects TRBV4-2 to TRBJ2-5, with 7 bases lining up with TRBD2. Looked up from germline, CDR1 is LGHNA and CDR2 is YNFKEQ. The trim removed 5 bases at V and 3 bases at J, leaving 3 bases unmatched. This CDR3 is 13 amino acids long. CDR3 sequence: CASSFRGEETQYF. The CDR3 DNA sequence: TGTGCCAGCAGCTTTCGGGGGGAAGAGACCCAGTACTTC.

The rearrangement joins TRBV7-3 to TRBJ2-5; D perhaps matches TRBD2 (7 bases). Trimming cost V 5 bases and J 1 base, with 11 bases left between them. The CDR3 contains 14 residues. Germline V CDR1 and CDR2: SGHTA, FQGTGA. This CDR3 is CASSLRGAQETQYF. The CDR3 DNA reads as TGTGCCAGCAGCCTCCGGGGGGCCCAAGAGACCCAGTACTTC. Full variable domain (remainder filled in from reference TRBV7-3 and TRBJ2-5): GAGVSQTPSNKVTEKGKYVELRCDPISGHTALYWYRQSLGQGPEFLIYFQGTGAADDSGLPNDRFFAVRPEGSVSTLKIQRTERGDSAVYLCASSLRGAQETQYFGPGTRLLVL.

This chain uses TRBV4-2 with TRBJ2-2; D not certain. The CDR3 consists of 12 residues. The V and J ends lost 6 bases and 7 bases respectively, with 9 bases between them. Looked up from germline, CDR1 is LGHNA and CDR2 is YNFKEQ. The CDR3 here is CASSQTGGELFF. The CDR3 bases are TGTGCCAGCAGTCAAACGGGCGGGGAGCTGTTTTTT.

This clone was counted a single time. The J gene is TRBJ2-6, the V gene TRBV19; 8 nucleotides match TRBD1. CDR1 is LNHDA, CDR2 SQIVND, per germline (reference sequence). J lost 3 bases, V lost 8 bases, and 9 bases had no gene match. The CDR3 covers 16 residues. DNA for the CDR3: TGTGCCAGTGAGACTCAGGGGGCTTATGGGGCCAACGTCCTGACTTTC. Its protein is CASETQGAYGANVLTF.

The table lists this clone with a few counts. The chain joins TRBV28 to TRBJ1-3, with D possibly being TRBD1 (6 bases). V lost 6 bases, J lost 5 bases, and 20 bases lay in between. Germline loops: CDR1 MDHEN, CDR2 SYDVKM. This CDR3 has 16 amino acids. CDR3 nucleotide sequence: TGTGCCAGCAGCTTCTCCCCGACGGGACAAAGAAACACCATATATTTT. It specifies CASSFSPTGQRNTIYF.

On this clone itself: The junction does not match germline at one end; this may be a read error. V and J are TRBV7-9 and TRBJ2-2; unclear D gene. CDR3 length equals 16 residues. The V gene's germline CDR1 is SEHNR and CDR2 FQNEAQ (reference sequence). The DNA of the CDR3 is TGTTCCAGCAGCTCCATCCCGTTCGGTATCACCGGGGAGCTGTTTTTT. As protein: CSSSSIPFGITGELFF.

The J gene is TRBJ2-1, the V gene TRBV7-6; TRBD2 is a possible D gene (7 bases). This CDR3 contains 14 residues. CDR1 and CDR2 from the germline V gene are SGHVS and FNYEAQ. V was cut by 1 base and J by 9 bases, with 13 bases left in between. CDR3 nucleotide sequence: TGTGCCAGCAGCTTAGGCCTGGGGGGGCCTGAGCAGTTCTTC. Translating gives CASSLGLGGPEQFF.

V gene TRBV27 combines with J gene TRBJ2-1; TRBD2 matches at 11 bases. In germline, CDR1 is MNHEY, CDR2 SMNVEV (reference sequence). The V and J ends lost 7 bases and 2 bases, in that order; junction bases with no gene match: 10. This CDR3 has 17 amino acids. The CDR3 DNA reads TGTGCCAGCAACTCAAGATTAGCGGGAGGGCCCTACAATGAGCAGTTCTTC. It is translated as CASNSRLAGGPYNEQFF.

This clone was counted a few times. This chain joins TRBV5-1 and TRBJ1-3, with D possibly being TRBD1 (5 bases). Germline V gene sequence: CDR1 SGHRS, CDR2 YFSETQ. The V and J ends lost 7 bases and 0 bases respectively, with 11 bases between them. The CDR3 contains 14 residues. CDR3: CASHDSASGNTIYF. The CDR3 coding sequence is TGCGCCAGCCACGACAGCGCCTCTGGAAACACCATATATTTT.

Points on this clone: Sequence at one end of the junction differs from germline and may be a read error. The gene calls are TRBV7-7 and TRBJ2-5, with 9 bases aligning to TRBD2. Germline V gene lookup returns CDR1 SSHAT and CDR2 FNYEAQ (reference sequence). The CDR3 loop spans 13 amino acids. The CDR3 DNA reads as TGTGCTAGCAGCCGAGCGGGAGGTGAGACCCAGTACTTC. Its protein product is CASSRAGGETQYF.

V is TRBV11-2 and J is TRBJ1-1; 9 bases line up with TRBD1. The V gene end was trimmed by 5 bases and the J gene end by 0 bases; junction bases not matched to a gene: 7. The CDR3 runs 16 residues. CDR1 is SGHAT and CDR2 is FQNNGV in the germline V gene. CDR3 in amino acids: CASSVGTGILNTEAFF. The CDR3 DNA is TGTGCCAGCAGCGTAGGGACAGGGATTTTGAACACTGAAGCTTTCTTT. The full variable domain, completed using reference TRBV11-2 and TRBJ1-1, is EAGVAQSPRYKIIEKRQSVAFWCNPISGHATLYWYQQILGQGPKLLIQFQNNGVVDDSQLPKDRFSAERLKGVDSTLKIQPAKLEDSAVYLCASSVGTGILNTEAFFGQGTRLTVV.

This chain's CDR3 is CASRARGGRARLGNEQFF. The CDR3 nucleotides are TGTGCCAGCAGAGCTAGAGGCGGGAGGGCTCGTTTGGGGAATGAGCAGTTCTTC. The chain employs TRBV7-2 and TRBJ2-1; TRBD2 agrees at 9 bases. The CDR3 runs 18 residues. Per germline, CDR1 SGHTA and CDR2 FQGNSA. With 6 bases clipped from V and 7 bases from J, the junction kept 19 bases outside the gene matches.

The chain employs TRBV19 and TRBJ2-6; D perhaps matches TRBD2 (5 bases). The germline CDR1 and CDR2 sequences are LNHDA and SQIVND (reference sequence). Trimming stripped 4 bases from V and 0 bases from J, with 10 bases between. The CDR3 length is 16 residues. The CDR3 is CASSRTDISGANVLTF. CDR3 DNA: TGTGCCAGTAGTAGGACTGATATCTCTGGGGCCAACGTCCTGACTTTC.

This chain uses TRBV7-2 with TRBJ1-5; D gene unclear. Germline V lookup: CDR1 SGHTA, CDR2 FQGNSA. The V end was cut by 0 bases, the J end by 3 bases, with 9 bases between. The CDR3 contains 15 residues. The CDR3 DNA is TGTGCCAGCAGCTTAGCTGCAGGATCCAATCAGCCCCAGCATTTT. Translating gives CASSLAAGSNQPQHF.

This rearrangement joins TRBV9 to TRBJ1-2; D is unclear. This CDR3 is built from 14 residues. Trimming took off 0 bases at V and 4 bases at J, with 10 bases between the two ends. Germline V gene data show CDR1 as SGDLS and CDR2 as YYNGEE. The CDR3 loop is CASSVEEGGYGYTF. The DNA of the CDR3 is TGTGCCAGCAGCGTAGAAGAGGGCGGCTATGGCTACACCTTC.

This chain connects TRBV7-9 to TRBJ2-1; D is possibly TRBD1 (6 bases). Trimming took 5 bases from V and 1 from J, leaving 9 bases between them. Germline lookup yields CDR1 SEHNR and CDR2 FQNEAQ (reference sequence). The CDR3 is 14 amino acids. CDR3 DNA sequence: TGTGCCAGCAGCGCGGACAGATCCTACAATGAGCAGTTCTTC. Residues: CASSADRSYNEQFF.

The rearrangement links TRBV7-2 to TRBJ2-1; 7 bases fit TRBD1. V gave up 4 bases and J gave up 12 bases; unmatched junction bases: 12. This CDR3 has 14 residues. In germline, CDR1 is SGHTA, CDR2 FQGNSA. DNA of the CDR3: TGTGCCAGCAGCTCCAGGGGGACCCTCGCGGGGCAGTTCTTC. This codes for CASSSRGTLAGQFF. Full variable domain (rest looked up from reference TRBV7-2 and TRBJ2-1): GAGVSQSPSNKVTEKGKDVELRCDPISGHTALYWYRQSLGQGLEFLIYFQGNSAPDKSGLPSDRFSAERTGGSVSTLTIQRTQQEDSAVYLCASSSRGTLAGQFFGPGTRLTVL.

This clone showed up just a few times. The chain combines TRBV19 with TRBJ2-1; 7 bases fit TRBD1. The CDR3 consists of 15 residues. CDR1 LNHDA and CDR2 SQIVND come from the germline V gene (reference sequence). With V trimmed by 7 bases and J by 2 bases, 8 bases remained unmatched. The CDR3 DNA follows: TGTGCCAGTACCATCGACAGGGCTACCTACAATGAGCAGTTCTTC. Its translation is CASTIDRATYNEQFF.

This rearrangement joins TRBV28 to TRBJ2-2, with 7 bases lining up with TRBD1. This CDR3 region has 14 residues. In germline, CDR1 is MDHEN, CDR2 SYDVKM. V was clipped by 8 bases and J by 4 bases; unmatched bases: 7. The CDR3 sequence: CASGQADLTGELFF. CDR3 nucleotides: TGTGCCAGCGGACAGGCGGATCTCACCGGGGAGCTGTTTTTT.

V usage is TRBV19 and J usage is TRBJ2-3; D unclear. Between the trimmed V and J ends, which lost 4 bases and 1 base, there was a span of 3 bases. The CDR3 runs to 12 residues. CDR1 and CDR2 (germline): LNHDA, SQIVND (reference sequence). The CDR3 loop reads CASSTGTDTQYF. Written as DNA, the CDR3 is TGTGCCAGTAGTACCGGCACAGATACGCAGTATTTT.

CDR3 amino acids: CASGSQGGKSGNTIYF. CDR3 in DNA: TGTGCCAGCGGCTCACAGGGGGGAAAGTCCGGAAACACCATATATTTT. The chain recombines TRBV28 with TRBJ1-3; 8 bases are a match to TRBD1. Germline V gene lookup returns CDR1 MDHEN and CDR2 SYDVKM. The CDR3 length is 16 residues. V lost 8 bases, J lost 4 bases, and 13 bases stayed unmatched. The whole variable domain, remainder taken from reference TRBV28 and TRBJ1-3, is DVKVTQSSRYLVKRTGEKVFLECVQDMDHENMFWYRQDPGLGLRLIYFSYDVKMKEKGDIPEGYSVSREKKERFSLILESASTNQTSMYLCASGSQGGKSGNTIYFGEGSWLTVV.

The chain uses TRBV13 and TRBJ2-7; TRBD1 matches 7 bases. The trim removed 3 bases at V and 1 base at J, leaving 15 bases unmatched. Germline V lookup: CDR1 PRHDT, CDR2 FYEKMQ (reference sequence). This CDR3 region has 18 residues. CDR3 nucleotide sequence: TGTGCCAGCAGCTTCTTACCTCTCCGGGACAGCATTTCCTACGAGCAGTACTTC. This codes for CASSFLPLRDSISYEQYF. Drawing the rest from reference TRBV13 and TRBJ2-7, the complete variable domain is AAGVIQSPRHLIKEKRETATLKCYPIPRHDTVYWYQQGPGQDPQFLISFYEKMQSDKGSIPDRFSAQQFSDYHSELNMSSLELGDSALYFCASSFLPLRDSISYEQYFGPGTRLTVT.

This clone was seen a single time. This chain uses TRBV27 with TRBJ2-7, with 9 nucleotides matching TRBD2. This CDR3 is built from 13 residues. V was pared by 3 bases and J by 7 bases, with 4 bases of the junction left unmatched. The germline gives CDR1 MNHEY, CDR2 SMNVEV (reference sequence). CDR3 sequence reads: CASSFGTSREQYF. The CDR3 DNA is TGTGCCAGCAGTTTTGGGACTAGCCGGGAGCAGTACTTC.